This TCR beta chain was profiled in a study of cytomegalovirus exposure and HLA in healthy donors. The CDR3 loop spans 12 amino acids. Between the trimmed V and J ends, which lost 8 bases and 8 bases, there was a span of 13 bases. Germline CDR1 MNHNS, CDR2 SASEGT. Data came from immunoSEQ multiplex PCR; TCRdb stores just in-frame clones and leaves some out. The table has 150,000 to 200,000 clones, more than 80% seen once; the top ten hold 3% to 3.5%. The J gene is TRBJ1-5, the V gene TRBV6-1; no firm D call. The TCR comes from a woman in her late teens or twenties in good health and CMV-seropositive. Source material: PBMCs. CDR3 in DNA: TGTGCCAGCCTTGAAGGGTTAGAGCCCCAGCATTTT. Amino acid sequence: CASLEGLEPQHF.